A selection of T cell receptor beta chains follows, all from one sample in a study of graft-versus-host responses after intestinal transplantation. Using immunoSEQ multiplex PCR, the repertoire was profiled, and TCRdb retains in-frame clones only, with some absent. This sample has more than 20,000 clones, with around 92% found just once. The source was PBMCs, collected around 270 days after intestinal transplant. The receptors come from a human patient who received an intestinal transplant, so some T cells may come from the graft donor. Both conserved end residues are part of each CDR3.

V gene	J gene	CDR3 protein
TRBV6-1	TRBJ2-7	CASSEAERRRSTLEQYF
TRBV27	TRBJ2-1	CASSLARGLLLNEQFF
TRBV4-1	TRBJ1-4	CASSQAGGWGEKLFF
TRBV2	TRBJ1-1	CASSAQGSTEAFF
TRBV7-2	TRBJ2-1	CASSLETWLAGYNEQFF
TRBV7-9	TRBJ2-7	CASSQEQGGVYEQYF
TRBV19	TRBJ2-2	CASSPSENTGELFF
TRBV6-9	-	CASKTGTASYEQYF
TRBV19	TRBJ2-2	CASSTERTGELFF
TRBV19	TRBJ2-5	CASSMRTAGTRETQYF
TRBV9	TRBJ2-7	CASSPRGLSSYEQYF
TRBV5-1	TRBJ1-1	CASSWTGAGNTEAFF
TRBV5-1	TRBJ2-7	CASSWTSGRANEQYF
TRBV7-9	TRBJ2-5	CASSRGPGETQYF
TRBV14	TRBJ2-7	CASSQGDFNYEQYF
TRBV19	TRBJ2-2	CASKSGDRVTGELFF
TRBV5-6	TRBJ2-1	CASSRDRALYNEQFF
TRBV7-9	TRBJ2-5	CASSKRSFGTVETQYF
TRBV11-2	TRBJ2-7	CASSLSYRDYEQYF
TRBV10-1	TRBJ2-2	CASKENTGELFF
TRBV23-1	TRBJ2-5	CASSQSPDPQGKETQYF
TRBV28	TRBJ1-3	CASSFLGQRNTIYF
TRBV6-5	TRBJ1-2	CASSRRGLESHGYTF
TRBV18	TRBJ2-7	CASSPLDRLGSYEQYF
TRBV4-1	TRBJ2-5	CASSQPWTSAPQETQYF
TRBV30	TRBJ2-7	CAWSPTGLAGYEQYF
TRBV25-1	TRBJ1-1	CASSRPNTEAFF
TRBV27	TRBJ2-7	CASSVTSGRAVGYEQYF
TRBV28	TRBJ2-7	CATLQVPYEQYF
TRBV6-5	TRBJ2-5	CASSYSFGEETQYF
TRBV2	TRBJ1-1	CASRESPGLGTEAFF
TRBV18	TRBJ2-5	CASSRDFQETQYF
TRBV6-5	TRBJ1-1	CASSWNRNTEAFF
TRBV27	TRBJ1-2	CASKEDAGIAPYGYTF
TRBV15	TRBJ1-2	CATSRDRGQGDYGYTF
TRBV15	TRBJ1-3	CATSPMGGSGNTIYF
TRBV2	TRBJ2-3	CASSERGNTQYF
TRBV30	TRBJ1-1	CAWSRGLPMNTEAFF
TRBV27	TRBJ2-5	CASSPIQTVQETQYF
TRBV27	TRBJ2-1	CASSASGVVSNEQFF
TRBV5-6	TRBJ2-5	CASSLLTGEETQYF
TRBV30	TRBJ2-7	CAWGSGISYEQYF
TRBV19	TRBJ1-2	CASSIRARDSPTQGTF
TRBV7-2	TRBJ2-7	CASSFDPYEQYF
TRBV6-5	TRBJ1-4	CASRWTGANEKLFF
TRBV18	TRBJ2-3	CASSPFTGSGREDTQYF
TRBV19	TRBJ2-7	CASAPGTDSYEQYF
TRBV7-9	TRBJ2-3	CASSLDGSTDTQYF
TRBV5-4	TRBJ1-3	CASSSSSGNTIYF
TRBV6-5	TRBJ2-3	CASSYTGQGGTDTQYF
TRBV7-9	TRBJ2-1	CASSDRDSYYNEQFF
TRBV6-1	TRBJ1-6	CASSEDDGGNSPLHF
TRBV21-1	TRBJ1-1	CASRDRGNTEAFF
TRBV6-5	TRBJ2-7	CASSLSEGFPYEQYF